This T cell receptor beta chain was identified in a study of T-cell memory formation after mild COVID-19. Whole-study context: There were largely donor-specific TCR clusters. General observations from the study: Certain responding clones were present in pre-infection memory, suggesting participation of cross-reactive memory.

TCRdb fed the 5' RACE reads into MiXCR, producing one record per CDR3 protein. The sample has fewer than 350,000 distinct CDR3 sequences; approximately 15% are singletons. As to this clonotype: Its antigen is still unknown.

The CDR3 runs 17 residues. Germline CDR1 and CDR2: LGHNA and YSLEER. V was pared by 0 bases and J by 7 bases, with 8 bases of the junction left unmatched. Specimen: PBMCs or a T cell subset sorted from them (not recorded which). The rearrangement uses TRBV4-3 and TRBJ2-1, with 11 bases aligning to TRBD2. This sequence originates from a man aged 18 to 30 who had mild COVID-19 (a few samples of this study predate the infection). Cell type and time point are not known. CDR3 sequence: CASSQDTGSGGGNEQFF. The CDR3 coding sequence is TGCGCCAGCAGCCAAGACACGGGTAGCGGGGGGGGAAATGAGCAGTTCTTC.